One and the same sample provided the 10 T cell receptor beta chains below, sequenced in a study of T cells of healthy individuals. TCRdb passed the 5' RACE reads through MiXCR, listing each CDR3 protein once. Among tens of thousands of distinct CDR3 sequences, 15% to 20% were seen once, and the ten largest hold 4% to 5%. The receptors shown here come from a human donor in good health.

The gene calls are TRBV5-1 and TRBJ1-4, with D tentatively TRBD1 (5 bases). CDR3 length: 15 residues. Germline V CDR1 and CDR2: SGHRS, YFSETQ. Trimming stripped 0 bases from V and 7 bases from J, with 13 bases between. The CDR3 nucleotides read TGCGCCAGCAGCTTGGTCTATGGGGCCACTGAAAAACTGTTTTTT. Amino acids: CASSLVYGATEKLFF.

The rearrangement joins TRBV2 to TRBJ1-3, with D unresolved. Trimming took 5 bases from V and 4 from J, leaving 15 bases between them. The V gene's germline CDR1 is SNHLY and CDR2 FYNNEI. CDR3 length equals 15 residues. Here the CDR3 reads CASSPQVGIGNTIYF. Here the CDR3 DNA reads TGTGCCAGCAGTCCCCAAGTTGGGATCGGAAACACCATATATTTT.

This clonotype has ten or more counts. The V and J genes are TRBV3-1 and TRBJ1-5; no reliable D call. Trimming cost V 0 bases and J 4 bases, with 4 bases left between them. Germline CDR1 is LGHDT and CDR2 is YNNKEL (reference sequence). The CDR3 totals 13 residues. This chain's CDR3 is CASSQDRNQPQHF. The DNA of the CDR3 is TGTGCCAGCAGCCAAGACAGGAATCAGCCCCAGCATTTT.

This clonotype was seen repeatedly, ten times or more. The chain couples TRBV19 to TRBJ2-6; TRBD2 might be the D (6 bases). CDR3 length equals 15 residues. Trimming left V 8 bases short and J 3 bases short, with 14 bases between. The V gene's germline CDR1 is LNHDA and CDR2 SQIVND (reference sequence). CDR3 residues: CASLSQGLGANVLTF. The CDR3 DNA reads as TGTGCCAGTCTAAGTCAGGGACTTGGGGCCAACGTCCTGACTTTC.

At least ten counts were recorded for this clonotype. The CDR3: CASSRDTPWAQYF. The CDR3 DNA sequence: TGTGCCAGCAGCCGGGACACCCCATGGGCCCAGTACTTC. The chain carries TRBV5-6 and TRBJ2-5; a weak D match, TRBD1 (6 bases). The CDR3 is 13 residues long. With 4 bases removed from V and 9 bases from J, the gap between germline ends came to 16 bases. The germline gives CDR1 SGHDT, CDR2 YYEEEE.

In its sample, this clonotype was seen many times. The chain uses TRBV4-2 and TRBJ2-1, with TRBD2 matching 9 bases. V lost 4 bases, J lost 2 bases, and 0 bases stayed unmatched. Germline V CDR1 and CDR2: LGHNA, YNFKEQ. The CDR3 loop spans 14 amino acids. The CDR3 DNA reads TGTGCCAGCAGCCTAGCGGGAGCCTACAATGAGCAGTTCTTC. It codes for CASSLAGAYNEQFF.

This chain joins TRBV5-6 and TRBJ2-7, with 7 bases identical to TRBD2. V shed 9 bases, J shed 0 bases, and the junction held 9 bases outside the gene matches. The length of the CDR3 is 14 residues. The V gene's germline CDR1 is SGHDT and CDR2 YYEEEE. The DNA for the CDR3 is TGTGCCACGCGTCCTACTAGCGACTCCTACGAGCAGTACTTC. It encodes CATRPTSDSYEQYF.

The chain uses TRBV9 and TRBJ2-1; a weak D match, TRBD2 (6 bases). Germline V gene lookup returns CDR1 SGDLS and CDR2 YYNGEE. The CDR3 is made up of 16 amino acids. Trimming cost V 0 bases and J 5 bases, with 15 bases left between them. The CDR3: CASSVAPGSFDNEQFF. CDR3 bases: TGTGCCAGCAGCGTAGCTCCCGGGAGTTTCGACAATGAGCAGTTCTTC.

The V call is TRBV28, the J call TRBJ2-1; possible D gene TRBD2, 6 bases. CDR1 and CDR2 (germline): MDHEN, SYDVKM. CDR3 length equals 16 residues. V was clipped by 5 bases and J by 5 bases, with 19 bases between them. CDR3 in DNA: TGTGCCAGCAGTCCTTTAGCGGAAACCGGGGACAATGAGCAGTTCTTC. Translated, it gives CASSPLAETGDNEQFF.

The chain has TRBV5-1 and TRBJ2-1, with a weak D call TRBD1 (6 bases). This CDR3 has 14 amino acids. Germline CDR1 SGHRS, CDR2 YFSETQ. The V end was cut by 2 bases, the J end by 5 bases, with 11 bases between. CDR3 loop: CASSFLRGDNEQFF. The CDR3 region has the DNA TGCGCCAGCAGCTTCCTCAGGGGAGACAATGAGCAGTTCTTC.